This T cell receptor (beta chain) was recovered during a study of shared clonotypes between healthy human individuals. Whole-study context: Three plates were used per donor for CD4 naive, three for CD4 memory, two for CD8 naive and one for CD8 memory. General study results and limits: In having few donors, the study represented limited genetic and exposure-history diversity.

Naive CD8 cells were CD45RO-negative, positively selected for CCR7, excluding terminally differentiated effector memory CD45RA+ cells. There were no recent acute infections or vaccinations among the donors, who were healthy HIV-negative adults. Sequencing was performed with immunoSEQ multiplex PCR; in TCRdb, only in-frame clones are kept and a portion is missing. Among about 680,000 clones listed, about 91% were seen once. Worth noting for this clone: The antigen remains unidentified.

Germline V gene data show CDR1 as SGHAT and CDR2 as FQNNGV. V was cut by 2 bases and J by 2 bases, with 4 bases left in between. The CDR3 length is 13 residues. V is TRBV11-2 and J is TRBJ2-1, with no clear D. What was sequenced was naive CD8+ T cells sorted from blood. The clonotype comes from a young man in good health. CDR3 loop: CASSLRTYNEQFF. The CDR3 nucleotides are TGTGCCAGCAGCTTAAGAACCTACAATGAGCAGTTCTTC.